This T cell receptor beta chain emerged from a study of blood T cell repertoires in COVID-19. Study details: The study drew acute and convalescent COVID-19 samples from the United States, Italy and Spain. The analysed material was cDNA or gDNA that came from T cells, B-cell-depleted T cells, or PBMCs.

The germline V and J ends were trimmed by 0 bases and 2 bases, with 5 bases remaining between them. Germline CDR1 is KGHSH and CDR2 is LQKENI. The CDR3 length is 13 residues. This clone came up a few times. Per the study methods: Reference gene primer amplification in the assay estimated nucleated cell counts. The assay was immunoSEQ multiplex PCR, and TCRdb's table has in-frame clones only and misses some. That table is the source of V, J and clone size, and D and trimming were worked out from the DNA. The sample yields around 160,000 clones, approximately 80% seen once. The specimen was peripheral blood. The chain uses TRBV18 and TRBJ2-7, with no clear D. This clonotype originated in a man aged 55 to 70 with active or convalescent COVID-19. CDR3 loop: CASSPPLTYEQYF. The DNA of the CDR3 is TGTGCCAGCTCACCACCTCTAACCTACGAGCAGTACTTC. Full variable domain (remainder filled in from reference TRBV18 and TRBJ2-7): NAGVMQNPRHLVRRRGQEARLRCSPMKGHSHVYWYRQLPEEGLKFMVYLQKENIIDESGMPKERFSAEFPKEGPSILRIQQVVRGDSAAYFCASSPPLTYEQYFGPGTRLTVT.